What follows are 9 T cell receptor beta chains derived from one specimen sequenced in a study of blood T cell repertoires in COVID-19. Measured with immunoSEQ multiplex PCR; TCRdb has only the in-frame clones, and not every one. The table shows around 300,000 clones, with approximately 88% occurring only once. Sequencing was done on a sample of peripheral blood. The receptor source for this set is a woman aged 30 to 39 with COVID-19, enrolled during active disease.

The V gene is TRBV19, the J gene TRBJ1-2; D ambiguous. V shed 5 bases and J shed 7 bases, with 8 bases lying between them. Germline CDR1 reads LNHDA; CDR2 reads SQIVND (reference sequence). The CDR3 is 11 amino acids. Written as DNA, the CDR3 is TGTGCCAGTAGTTCTCGGGTTGGCTACACCTTC. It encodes CASSSRVGYTF.

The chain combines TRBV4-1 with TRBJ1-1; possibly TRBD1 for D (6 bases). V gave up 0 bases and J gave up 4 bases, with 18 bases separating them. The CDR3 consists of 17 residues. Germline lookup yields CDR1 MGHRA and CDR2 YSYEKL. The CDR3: CASSQDQQGRWSTEAFF. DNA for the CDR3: TGCGCCAGCAGCCAAGATCAACAGGGACGTTGGAGCACTGAAGCTTTCTTT.

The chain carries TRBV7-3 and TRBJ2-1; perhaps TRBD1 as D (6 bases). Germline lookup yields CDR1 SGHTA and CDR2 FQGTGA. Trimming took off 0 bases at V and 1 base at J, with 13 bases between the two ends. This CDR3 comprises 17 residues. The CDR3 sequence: CASSLTALRGSYNEQFF. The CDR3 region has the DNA TGTGCCAGCAGCTTAACGGCCTTAAGGGGGTCCTACAATGAGCAGTTCTTC.

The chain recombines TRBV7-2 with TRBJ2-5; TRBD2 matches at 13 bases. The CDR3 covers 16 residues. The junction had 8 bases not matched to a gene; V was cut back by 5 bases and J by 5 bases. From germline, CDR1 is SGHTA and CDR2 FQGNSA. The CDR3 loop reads CASSLPLAGGLETQYF. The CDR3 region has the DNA TGTGCCAGCAGCCTACCACTAGCGGGGGGGCTGGAGACCCAGTACTTC.

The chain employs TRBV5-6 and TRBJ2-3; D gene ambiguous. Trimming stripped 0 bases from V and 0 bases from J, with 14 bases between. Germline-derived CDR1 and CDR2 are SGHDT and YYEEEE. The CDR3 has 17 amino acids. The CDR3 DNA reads TGTGCCAGCAGCTTGGCGGCTCGACTCCTTAGCACAGATACGCAGTATTTT. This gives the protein CASSLAARLLSTDTQYF. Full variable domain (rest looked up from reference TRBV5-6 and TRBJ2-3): DAGVTQSPTHLIKTRGQQVTLRCSPKSGHDTVSWYQQALGQGPQFIFQYYEEEERQRGNFPDRFSGHQFPNYSSELNVNALLLGDSALYLCASSLAARLLSTDTQYFGPGTRLTVL.

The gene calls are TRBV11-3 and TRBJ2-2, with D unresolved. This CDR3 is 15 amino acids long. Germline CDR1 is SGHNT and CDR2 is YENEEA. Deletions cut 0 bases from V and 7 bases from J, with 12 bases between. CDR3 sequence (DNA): TGTGCCAGCAGCTTAGAGCCCAGGTTTGGCGGGGAGCTGTTTTTT. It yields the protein CASSLEPRFGGELFF.

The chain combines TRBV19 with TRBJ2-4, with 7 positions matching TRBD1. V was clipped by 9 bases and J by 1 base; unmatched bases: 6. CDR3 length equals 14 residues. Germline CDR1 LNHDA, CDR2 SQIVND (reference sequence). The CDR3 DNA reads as TGTGCCAGCAAAGACAGGGCTGCCAAAAACATTCAGTACTTC. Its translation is CASKDRAAKNIQYF. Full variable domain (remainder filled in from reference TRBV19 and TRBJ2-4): DGGITQSPKYLFRKEGQNVTLSCEQNLNHDAMYWYRQDPGQGLRLIYYSQIVNDFQKGDIAEGYSVSREKKESFPLTVTSAQKNPTAFYLCASKDRAAKNIQYFGAGTRLSVL.

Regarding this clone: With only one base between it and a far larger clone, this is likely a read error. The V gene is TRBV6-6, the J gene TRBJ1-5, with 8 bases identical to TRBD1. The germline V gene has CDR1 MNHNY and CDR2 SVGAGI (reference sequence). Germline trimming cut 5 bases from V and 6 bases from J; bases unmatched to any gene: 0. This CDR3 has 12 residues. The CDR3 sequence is CASSTGGQPQHF. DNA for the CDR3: TGTGCCAGCAGTACAGGGGGTCAGCCCCAGCATTTT.

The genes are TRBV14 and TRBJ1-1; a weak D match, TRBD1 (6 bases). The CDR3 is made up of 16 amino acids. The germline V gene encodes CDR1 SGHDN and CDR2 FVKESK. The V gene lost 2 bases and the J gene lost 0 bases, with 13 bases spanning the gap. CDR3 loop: CASSQKTGSMNTEAFF. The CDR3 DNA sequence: TGTGCCAGCAGCCAAAAGACAGGATCGATGAACACTGAAGCTTTCTTT.